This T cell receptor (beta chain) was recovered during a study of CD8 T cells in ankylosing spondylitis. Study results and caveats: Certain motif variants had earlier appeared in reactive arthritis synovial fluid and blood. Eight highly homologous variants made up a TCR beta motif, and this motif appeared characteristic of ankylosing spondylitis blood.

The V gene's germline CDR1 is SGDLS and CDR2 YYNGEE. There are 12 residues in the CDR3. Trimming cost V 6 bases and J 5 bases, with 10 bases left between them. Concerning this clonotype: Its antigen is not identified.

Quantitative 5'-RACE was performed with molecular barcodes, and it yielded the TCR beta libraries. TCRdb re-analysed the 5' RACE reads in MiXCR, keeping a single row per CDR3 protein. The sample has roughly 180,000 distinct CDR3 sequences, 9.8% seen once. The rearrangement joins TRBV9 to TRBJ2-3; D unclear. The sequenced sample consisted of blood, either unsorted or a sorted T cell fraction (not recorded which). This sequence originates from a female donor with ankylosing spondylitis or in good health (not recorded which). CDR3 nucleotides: TGTGCCAGCAACCAACTTGGAGATACGCAGTATTTT. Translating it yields CASNQLGDTQYF.